Sequencing of this T cell receptor beta chain was carried out in a study of Graves' ophthalmopathy and Graves' hyperthyroidism. General study findings and limits: Both an approximately 68% sensitivity and an approximately 72% specificity characterized the model's predictions of ophthalmopathy progression. Blood shared most expanded thyroid clonotypes above 0.001 frequency.

In germline, CDR1 is SEHNR, CDR2 FQNEAQ (reference sequence). The V gene end was trimmed by 1 base and the J gene end by 4 bases; junction bases not matched to a gene: 0. The CDR3 spans 13 residues. This clonotype was counted many times. Its cognate antigen is unknown. TCR beta CDR3 regions were amplified from RNA transcripts. Amplification began with first-round RT-PCR using HTBI primers, then second-round multiplex PCR was performed. TCRdb re-called the multiplex PCR reads with MiXCR, one entry per CDR3 protein. The sample records more than 1,000,000 distinct CDR3 sequences, less than 45% being singletons.

V usage is TRBV7-9 and J usage is TRBJ1-2; TRBD1 aligns across 7 bases. The sequence came from an adult man with Graves' hyperthyroidism. The specimen sequenced was peripheral blood or thyroid tissue (not recorded which). DNA of the CDR3: TGTGCCAGCAGCTTAGAGGGGGCCTATGGCTACACCTTC. Translation: CASSLEGAYGYTF.